These 32 T cell receptor beta chains originate from one sample sequenced in a study of human T cells and chemical hapten exposure. One entry per CDR3 protein results from TCRdb running MiXCR on the RACE reads. Among just under 40,000 distinct CDR3 sequences listed, 10% to 15% were seen once. The time point is: patch test 3, about 24 weeks after DPC sensitization. Treatment here: therapeutic diphenylcyclopropenone sensitization with weekly scalp DPC. Sequencing started from total RNA isolated from unfractionated whole blood. Sequenced material: whole blood, taken in connection with sensitization to the hapten diphenylcyclopropenone (DPC). These TCRs come from a woman between 40 and 55 years old with alopecia areata. Some clones in this sample may be carry-over from other donors' samples.

The DNA of the CDR3 is TGCAGTGCTCACCGGACGGGAACGCAGTATTTT. Translation: CSAHRTGTQYF. The chain carries TRBV20-1 and TRBJ2-3; D may be TRBD2 (5 bases). CDR1 and CDR2 from the germline V gene are DFQATT and SNEGSKA (reference sequence). Trimming left V 5 bases short and J 9 bases short, with 12 bases between. The CDR3 totals 11 residues.

This clonotype was detected only a few times. In nucleotides, the CDR3 is TGTGCCAGCAGTCTCGGACTAGCGGGTACCTACGAGCAGTACTTC. Translated: CASSLGLAGTYEQYF. V usage is TRBV28 and J usage is TRBJ2-7; 11 nucleotides agree with TRBD2. V trimming: 5 bases; J trimming: 2 bases; junction bases outside the gene matches: 5. From germline, CDR1 is MDHEN and CDR2 SYDVKM. The CDR3 covers 15 residues.

In regard to this clonotype: Possible read error: a much larger clone is one base away. DNA of the CDR3: TGTGCCAGCAGCTTAGCGACAGATACGCAGTATTTT. Protein sequence: CASSLATDTQYF. The V and J genes are TRBV7-9 and TRBJ2-3; D is ambiguous. Germline CDR1 SEHNR, CDR2 FQNEAQ (reference sequence). V shed 0 bases and J shed 3 bases, with 1 base lying between them. The CDR3 is 12 residues long. Complete variable domain (other parts from reference TRBV7-9 and TRBJ2-3): DTGVSQNPRHKITKRGQNVTFRCDPISEHNRLYWYRQTLGQGPEFLTYFQNEAQLEKSRLLSDRFSAERPKGSFSTLEIQRTEQGDSAMYLCASSLATDTQYFGPGTRLTVL.

In its sample, this clonotype was seen many times. The chain is built from TRBV6-1 and TRBJ2-1; unclear D gene. The CDR3 is 11 residues long. The germline gives CDR1 MNHNS, CDR2 SASEGT. The V end was cut by 8 bases, the J end by 12 bases, with 14 bases between. The CDR3 sequence is CASGYVLGQFF. CDR3 nucleotides: TGTGCCAGCGGATACGTCTTGGGGCAGTTCTTC.

This clonotype has a handful of counts. CDR3: CSVAPEASNYEQYF. CDR3 nucleotide sequence: TGCAGCGTTGCCCCCGAGGCGTCAAATTACGAGCAGTACTTC. The rearrangement joins TRBV29-1 to TRBJ2-7; D is uncertain. The CDR3 has 14 residues. Trimming removed 4 bases from V and 4 bases from J, with 17 bases in between. Germline CDR1 and CDR2: SQVTM and ANQGSEA.

At least ten counts were recorded for this clonotype. The CDR3 is CASSLRHRSSYNEQFF. The CDR3 DNA reads TGTGCCAGCAGTTTAAGACACCGGAGCTCCTACAATGAGCAGTTCTTC. The chain is built from TRBV27 and TRBJ2-1; D unclear. From germline, CDR1 is MNHEY and CDR2 SMNVEV (reference sequence). Trimming cost V 2 bases and J 0 bases, with 11 bases left between them. CDR3 length equals 16 residues.

The chain carries TRBV10-1 and TRBJ1-1; TRBD1 is a possible D gene (6 bases). The germline gives CDR1 WNHNN, CDR2 SYGVQD (reference sequence). Trimming pared 3 bases from V and 8 bases from J, leaving 13 bases between. The CDR3 runs to 13 residues. The CDR3: CASSENREKEAFF. The DNA for the CDR3 is TGCGCCAGCAGTGAAAACAGGGAAAAGGAAGCTTTCTTT.

This clonotype showed up just a few times. This chain uses TRBV7-8 with TRBJ2-5, with 7 positions matching TRBD2. The CDR3 totals 16 residues. V lost 5 bases and J lost 1; bases outside the gene matches: 10. The germline V gene has CDR1 SGHVS and CDR2 FQNEAQ. The CDR3 reads CASSPAMGRGQETQYF. The CDR3 region has the DNA TGTGCCAGCAGCCCCGCCATGGGGAGGGGCCAAGAGACCCAGTACTTC.

This clonotype has only one observation. This sequence may be a read error, since a much larger clone differs from it by one base. V is TRBV7-8 and J is TRBJ2-5; no firm D call. Germline CDR1 SGHVS, CDR2 FQNEAQ. Trimming shortened V by 1 base and J by 0 bases, and 3 bases separated the two germline ends. This CDR3 has 13 amino acids. For the CDR3, the DNA is TGTGCCAGCAGCTTAGGCTACCAAGAGACCCAGTACTTC. Its translation is CASSLGYQETQYF.

This clonotype was seen a handful of times. The chain combines TRBV11-3 with TRBJ2-5, with D possibly called TRBD1 or TRBD2 (5 bases each). Germline V lookup: CDR1 SGHNT, CDR2 YENEEA. The CDR3 has 13 residues. The V gene lost 1 base and the J gene lost 4 bases, with 7 bases spanning the gap. CDR3 sequence: CASSLVGGETQYF. The CDR3 coding sequence is TGTGCCAGCAGCTTAGTTGGGGGAGAGACCCAGTACTTC.

This clonotype was seen at least ten times. This chain links TRBV18 with TRBJ1-2; D call uncertain. The V gene lost 0 bases and the J gene lost 4 bases, with 15 bases spanning the gap. The CDR3 consists of 16 residues. Germline CDR1 is KGHSH and CDR2 is LQKENI. The CDR3 loop is CASSPPAVDTRYGYTF. Here the CDR3 DNA reads TGTGCCAGCTCACCACCGGCAGTTGATACACGCTATGGCTACACCTTC.

This clonotype was seen a few times. The chain couples TRBV29-1 to TRBJ2-2; TRBD2 matches at 7 bases. Germline loops: CDR1 SQVTM, CDR2 ANQGSEA. The J segment lost 1 base and the V segment lost 2 bases, leaving 4 bases of the junction unmatched. This CDR3 has 15 residues. The CDR3 DNA sequence: TGCAGCGTTGAAAGGCTAGCGGAGAACACCGGGGAGCTGTTTTTT. Its protein product is CSVERLAENTGELFF.

This chain joins TRBV3-1 and TRBJ1-5; maybe TRBD1 (5 bases). With 0 bases removed from V and 7 bases from J, the gap between germline ends came to 13 bases. The CDR3 is 15 residues long. Germline values: CDR1 LGHDT, CDR2 YNNKEL (reference sequence). The CDR3 bases are TGTGCCAGCAGCCAAGATCTGGGGGAGTGGCAGCCCCAGCATTTT. Protein sequence: CASSQDLGEWQPQHF.

This clonotype came up a few times. The rearrangement joins TRBV28 to TRBJ1-4; no clear D. V lost 7 bases to trimming and J lost 5 bases, with 17 bases between them. Germline V gives CDR1 MDHEN, CDR2 SYDVKM. There are 15 residues in the CDR3. In DNA form, the CDR3 reads TGTGCCAGCACTCACGCGTCCCAGAACAATGAAAAACTGTTTTTT. Amino acid sequence: CASTHASQNNEKLFF.

This clonotype was recorded many times. This chain joins TRBV6-2 or TRBV6-3 and TRBJ2-7; the D is unclear. CDR1 MNHEY and CDR2 SVGEGT come from the germline V gene. The CDR3 has 11 residues. Trimming stripped 5 bases from V and 1 base from J, with 3 bases between. The CDR3 coding sequence is TGTGCCAGCAGTGATTCCTACGAGCAGTACTTC. This codes for CASSDSYEQYF.

The V gene is TRBV5-1, the J gene TRBJ2-2; possibly TRBD1 for D (6 bases). The germline CDR1 and CDR2 sequences are SGHRS and YFSETQ. Trimming removed 5 bases at V and 4 bases at J, with 15 bases between. The CDR3 extends over 15 amino acids. The CDR3 nucleotides read TGCGCCAGCAGGAGGGACCTAGGGGGCACCGGGGAGCTGTTTTTT. Its protein is CASRRDLGGTGELFF. Full variable domain (remainder filled in from reference TRBV5-1 and TRBJ2-2): KAGVTQTPRYLIKTRGQQVTLSCSPISGHRSVSWYQQTPGQGLQFLFEYFSETQRNKGNFPGRFSGRQFSNSRSEMNVSTLELGDSALYLCASRRDLGGTGELFFGEGSRLTVL.

This clonotype was observed a few times. CDR3 amino acids: CATRGTHNEQFF. The DNA for the CDR3 is TGTGCCACCAGAGGGACCCACAATGAGCAGTTCTTC. The chain couples TRBV24-1 to TRBJ2-1; D may be TRBD1 or TRBD2 (5 bases each). Trimming shortened V by 7 bases and J by 5 bases, and 8 bases separated the two germline ends. The CDR3 covers 12 residues. CDR1 is KGHDR, CDR2 SFDVKD, per germline.

This clonotype was counted a few times. This chain joins TRBV7-9 and TRBJ2-1, with 9 nucleotides matching TRBD1. J was trimmed by 1 base and V by 5 bases; bases with no gene match: 9. The CDR3 extends over 17 amino acids. CDR1 and CDR2 from the germline V gene are SEHNR and FQNEAQ (reference sequence). The CDR3 bases are TGTGCCAGCAGCCCCCGCCTGGGACAGGGTTCCTACAATGAGCAGTTCTTC. Residues: CASSPRLGQGSYNEQFF.

This clonotype was counted at least ten times. The V and J genes are TRBV7-2 and TRBJ2-3, with 12 bases identical to TRBD2. The germline CDR1 and CDR2 sequences are SGHTA and FQGNSA. V shed 4 bases, J shed 3 bases, and the junction held 17 bases outside the gene matches. CDR3 length equals 20 residues. The DNA of the CDR3 is TGTGCCAGCAGCTCCCGCCGCACTAGCGGGAGGCGGATGGGAACAGATACGCAGTATTTT. Amino acid sequence: CASSSRRTSGRRMGTDTQYF.

This clonotype was observed many times. The CDR3, as DNA: TGTGCCAGCTCACCAGGGGGCGTTTACGAGCAGTACTTC. Translation gives CASSPGGVYEQYF. The rearrangement joins TRBV18 to TRBJ2-7; a weak D match, TRBD1 (6 bases). CDR1 and CDR2 (germline): KGHSH, LQKENI. Trimming pared 2 bases from V and 4 bases from J, leaving 9 bases between. The CDR3 sequence is 13 residues long.

The chain recombines TRBV29-1 with TRBJ1-2; TRBD1 matches 8 bases. The CDR3 length is 12 residues. Germline V gene data show CDR1 as SQVTM and CDR2 as ANQGSEA. CDR3: CNTSGGEGDYTF. In DNA, the CDR3 is TGCAACACCTCAGGGGGCGAAGGTGACTACACCTTC. Based on the CDR3 plus reference TRBV29-1 and TRBJ1-2, the full variable domain is SAVISQKPSRDICQRGTSLTIQCQVDSQVTMMFWYRQQPGQSLTLIATANQGSEATYESGFVIDKFPISRPNLTFSTLTVSNMSPEDSSIYLCNTSGGEGDYTFGSGTRLTVV.

This clonotype came up many times. V gene TRBV7-6 combines with J gene TRBJ2-1; D gene unclear. The CDR3 is 13 residues long. Per germline, CDR1 SGHVS and CDR2 FNYEAQ. Trimming pared 5 bases from V and 6 bases from J, leaving 11 bases between. DNA for the CDR3: TGTGCCAGCAGCCGCACGTGGGGCAATGAGCAGTTCTTC. Its protein is CASSRTWGNEQFF.

This rearrangement joins TRBV6-1 to TRBJ1-5, with D unresolved. Germline V CDR1 and CDR2: MNHNS, SASEGT. The CDR3 runs 12 residues. The V and J ends lost 2 bases and 7 bases respectively, with 6 bases between them. The CDR3 is CASSEPRQPQHF. CDR3 nucleotide sequence: TGTGCCAGCAGTGAACCGCGGCAGCCCCAGCATTTT.

There are many counts of this clonotype. V is TRBV27 and J is TRBJ2-3, with D unclear. V was cut by 1 base and J by 6 bases, with 5 bases left in between. The CDR3 sequence is 12 residues long. Germline-derived CDR1 and CDR2 are MNHEY and SMNVEV (reference sequence). The CDR3 loop reads CASSLLGDTQYF. CDR3 in DNA: TGTGCCAGCAGTTTATTAGGGGATACGCAGTATTTT.

This clonotype appeared a few times. J is TRBJ2-1 and V is TRBV28, with D unresolved. The germline V gene encodes CDR1 MDHEN and CDR2 SYDVKM. The CDR3 loop spans 14 amino acids. V lost 5 bases and J 6 bases, leaving 14 bases between the germline ends. CDR3 in DNA: TGTGCCAGCAGTGCCCCACAAATCCGCAATGAGCAGTTCTTC. Amino acids: CASSAPQIRNEQFF.

The chain couples TRBV11-2 to TRBJ2-4; the match to TRBD2 covers 7 bases. The CDR3 spans 13 residues. Germline lookup yields CDR1 SGHAT and CDR2 FQNNGV. The V segment lost 5 bases and the J segment 8 bases; nucleotides outside the gene matches: 6. Here the CDR3 DNA reads TGTGCCAGCAGCCCAGCAGGGAGGGACATTCAGTACTTC. Translated, it gives CASSPAGRDIQYF.

The chain is built from TRBV6-5 and TRBJ2-7; 9 bases map to TRBD2. Unmatched junction bases numbered 6, after V lost 4 bases and J lost 2 bases. This CDR3 region has 15 residues. The V gene's germline CDR1 is MNHEY and CDR2 SVGAGI. CDR3 DNA sequence: TGTGCCAGCAGTTCTCTTAGCGGGGGTACCTACGAGCAGTACTTC. Its translation: CASSSLSGGTYEQYF.

The chain couples TRBV7-8 to TRBJ1-1, with D perhaps TRBD1 (5 bases). The CDR3 length is 14 residues. Germline CDR1 reads SGHVS; CDR2 reads FQNEAQ. With 0 bases removed from V and 4 bases from J, the gap between germline ends came to 9 bases. The CDR3: CASSLAVGLTEAFF. The CDR3, as DNA: TGTGCCAGCAGCTTAGCGGTGGGGCTCACTGAAGCTTTCTTT.

This clonotype was counted a few times. V and J are TRBV20-1 and TRBJ1-1; no clear D. Trimming took off 0 bases at V and 1 base at J, with 6 bases between the two ends. Looked up from germline, CDR1 is DFQATT and CDR2 is SNEGSKA (reference sequence). This CDR3 is built from 13 residues. DNA for the CDR3: TGCAGTGCTAGAGAGGCCGGGAACACTGAAGCTTTCTTT. The encoded protein is CSAREAGNTEAFF.

The V and J genes are TRBV10-1 and TRBJ2-4; D is possibly TRBD2 (5 bases). The CDR3 spans 13 residues. The ends were cut back, 2 bases at V and 3 bases at J, with 5 bases in the middle. Germline V lookup: CDR1 WNHNN, CDR2 SYGVQD (reference sequence). The CDR3 is CASSEEGKNIQYF. The CDR3 region has the DNA TGCGCCAGCAGTGAGGAGGGCAAAAACATTCAGTACTTC.

V is TRBV29-1 and J is TRBJ1-1; 8 bases match TRBD1. Germline V gene data show CDR1 as SQVTM and CDR2 as ANQGSEA. The CDR3 has 13 residues. Unmatched junction bases numbered 6, after V lost 5 bases and J lost 4 bases. The CDR3 nucleotides are TGCAGCGTTATACGACAGGGGTCCACTGAAGCTTTCTTT. Translating gives CSVIRQGSTEAFF.

This clonotype was found many times. The chain joins TRBV24-1 to TRBJ1-1, with a weak D call TRBD1 (6 bases). Germline V lookup: CDR1 KGHDR, CDR2 SFDVKD. The CDR3 has 16 residues. Trimming left V 5 bases short and J 5 bases short, with 20 bases between. The CDR3 nucleotides read TGTGCCACCAGTGGACCGCAGGGGAGTGGTAGTACTGAAGCTTTCTTT. Translation gives CATSGPQGSGSTEAFF.